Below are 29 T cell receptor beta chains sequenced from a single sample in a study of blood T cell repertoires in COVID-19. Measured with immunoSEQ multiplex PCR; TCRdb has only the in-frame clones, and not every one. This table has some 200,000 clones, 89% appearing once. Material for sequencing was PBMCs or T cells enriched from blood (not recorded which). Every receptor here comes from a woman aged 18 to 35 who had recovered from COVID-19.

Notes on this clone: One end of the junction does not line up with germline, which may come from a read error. The CDR3 DNA reads TGTGCTAGCAGCTTAGGTAGCGGTGGCAACAATGAGCAGTTCTTC. Translation gives CASSLGSGGNNEQFF. The chain recombines TRBV7-7 with TRBJ2-1, with D perhaps TRBD2 (6 bases). The CDR3 covers 15 residues. Germline V gene lookup returns CDR1 SSHAT and CDR2 FNYEAQ (reference sequence). The variable domain in full, completed from reference TRBV7-7 and TRBJ2-1, reads GAGVSQSPRYKVTKRGQDVTLRCDPISSHATLYWYQQALGQGPEFLTYFNYEAQPDKSGLPSDRFSAERPEGSISTLTIQRTEQRDSAMYRCASSLGSGGNNEQFFGPGTRLTVL.

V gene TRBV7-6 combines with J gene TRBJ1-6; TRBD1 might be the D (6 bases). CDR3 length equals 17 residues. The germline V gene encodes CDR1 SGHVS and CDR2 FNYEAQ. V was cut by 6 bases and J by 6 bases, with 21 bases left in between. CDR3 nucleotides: TGTGCCAGCAGTCAAGGAATAGGGGGACGATTTAATTCACCCCTCCACTTT. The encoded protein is CASSQGIGGRFNSPLHF.

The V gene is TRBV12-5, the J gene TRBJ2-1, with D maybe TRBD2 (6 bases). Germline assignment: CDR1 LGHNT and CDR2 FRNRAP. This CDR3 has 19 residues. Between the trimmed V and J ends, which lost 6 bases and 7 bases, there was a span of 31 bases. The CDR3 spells CASGTPSASAFRGPNEQFF. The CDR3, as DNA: TGTGCTAGTGGCACCCCGTCGGCTAGCGCCTTCCGGGGACCTAATGAGCAGTTCTTC.

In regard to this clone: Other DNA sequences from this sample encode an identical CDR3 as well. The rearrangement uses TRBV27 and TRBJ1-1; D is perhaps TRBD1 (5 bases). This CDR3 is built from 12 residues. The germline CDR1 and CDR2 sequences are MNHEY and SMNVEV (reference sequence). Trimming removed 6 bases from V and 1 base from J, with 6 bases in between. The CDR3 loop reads CASRRGNTEAFF. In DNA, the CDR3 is TGTGCCAGCAGAAGGGGGAACACTGAAGCTTTCTTT.

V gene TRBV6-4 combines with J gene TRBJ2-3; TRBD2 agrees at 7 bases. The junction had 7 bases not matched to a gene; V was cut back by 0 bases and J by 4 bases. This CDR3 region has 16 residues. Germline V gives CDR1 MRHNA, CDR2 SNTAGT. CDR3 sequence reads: CASSDSRGGSADTQYF. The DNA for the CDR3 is TGTGCCAGCAGTGACTCTAGGGGCGGGAGCGCAGATACGCAGTATTTT.

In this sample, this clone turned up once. The chain's CDR3 is CASTLKGTTGGFQETQYF. For the CDR3, the DNA is TGTGCCAGCACTCTTAAAGGGACGACAGGGGGCTTCCAAGAGACCCAGTACTTC. The chain joins TRBV28 to TRBJ2-5; 10 bases align to TRBD1. J lost 1 base, V lost 7 bases, and 15 bases had no gene match. The CDR3 length is 18 residues. Looked up from germline, CDR1 is MDHEN and CDR2 is SYDVKM.

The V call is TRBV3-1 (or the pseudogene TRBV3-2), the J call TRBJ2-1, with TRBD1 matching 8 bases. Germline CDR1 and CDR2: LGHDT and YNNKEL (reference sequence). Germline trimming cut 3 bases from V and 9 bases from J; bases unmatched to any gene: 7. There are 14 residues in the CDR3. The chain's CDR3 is CASSHFDRGGEQFF. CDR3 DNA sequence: TGTGCCAGCAGCCACTTCGACAGGGGCGGTGAGCAGTTCTTC.

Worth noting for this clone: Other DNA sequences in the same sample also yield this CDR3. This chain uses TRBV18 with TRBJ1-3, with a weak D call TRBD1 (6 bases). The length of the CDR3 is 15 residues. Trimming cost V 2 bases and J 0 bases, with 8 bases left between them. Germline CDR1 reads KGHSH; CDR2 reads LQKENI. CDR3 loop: CASSPGQSSGNTIYF. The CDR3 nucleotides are TGTGCCAGCTCACCAGGACAGAGCTCTGGAAACACCATATATTTT. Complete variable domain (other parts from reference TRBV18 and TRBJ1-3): NAGVMQNPRHLVRRRGQEARLRCSPMKGHSHVYWYRQLPEEGLKFMVYLQKENIIDESGMPKERFSAEFPKEGPSILRIQQVVRGDSAAYFCASSPGQSSGNTIYFGEGSWLTVV.

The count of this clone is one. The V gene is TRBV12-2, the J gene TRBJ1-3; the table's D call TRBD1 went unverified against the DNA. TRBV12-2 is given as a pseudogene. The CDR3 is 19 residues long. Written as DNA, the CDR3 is TGTGCAAGTCGCTCCCGAAGGTCCAGGGTGAGGAGCTCTGGAAACACCATATATTTT. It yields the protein CASRSRRSRVRSSGNTIYF.

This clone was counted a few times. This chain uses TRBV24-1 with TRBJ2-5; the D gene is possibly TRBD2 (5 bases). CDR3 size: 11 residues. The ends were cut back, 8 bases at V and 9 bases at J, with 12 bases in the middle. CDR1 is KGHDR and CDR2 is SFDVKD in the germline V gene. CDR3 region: CATIQLGAQYF. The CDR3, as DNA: TGTGCCACCATTCAACTCGGGGCCCAGTACTTC.

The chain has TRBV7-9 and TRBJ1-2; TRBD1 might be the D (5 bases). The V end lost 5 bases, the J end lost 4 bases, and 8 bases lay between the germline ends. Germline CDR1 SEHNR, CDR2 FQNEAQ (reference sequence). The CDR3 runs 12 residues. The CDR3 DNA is TGTGCCAGCAGCCCCGGGGGCTATGGCTACACCTTC. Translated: CASSPGGYGYTF. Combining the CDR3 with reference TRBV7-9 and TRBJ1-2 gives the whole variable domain DTGVSQNPRHKITKRGQNVTFRCDPISEHNRLYWYRQTLGQGPEFLTYFQNEAQLEKSRLLSDRFSAERPKGSFSTLEIQRTEQGDSAMYLCASSPGGYGYTFGSGTRLTVV.

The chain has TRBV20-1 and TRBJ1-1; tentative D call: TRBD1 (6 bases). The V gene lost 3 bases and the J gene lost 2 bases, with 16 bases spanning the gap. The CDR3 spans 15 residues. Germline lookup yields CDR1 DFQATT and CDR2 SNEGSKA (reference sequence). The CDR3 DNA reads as TGCAGTGCTAGTAGCGGGGGGCGGGTAAACACTGAAGCTTTCTTT. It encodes CSASSGGRVNTEAFF.

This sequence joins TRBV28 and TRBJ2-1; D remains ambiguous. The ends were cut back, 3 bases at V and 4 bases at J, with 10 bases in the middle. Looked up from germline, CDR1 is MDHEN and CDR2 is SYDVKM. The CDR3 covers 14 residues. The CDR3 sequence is CASSFPGRYNEQFF. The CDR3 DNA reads TGTGCCAGCAGTTTCCCAGGCAGGTACAATGAGCAGTTCTTC.

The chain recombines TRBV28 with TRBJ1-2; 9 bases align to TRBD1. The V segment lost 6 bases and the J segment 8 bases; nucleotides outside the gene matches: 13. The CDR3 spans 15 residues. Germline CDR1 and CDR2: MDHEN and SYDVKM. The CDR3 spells CASREPTGGAKGYTF. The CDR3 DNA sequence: TGTGCCAGCAGGGAACCAACAGGGGGCGCGAAGGGCTACACCTTC.

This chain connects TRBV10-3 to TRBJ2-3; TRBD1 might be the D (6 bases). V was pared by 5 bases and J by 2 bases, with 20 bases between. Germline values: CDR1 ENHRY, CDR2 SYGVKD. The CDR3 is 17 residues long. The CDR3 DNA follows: TGTGCCATCAGTCGAGGGGATGCAGGGGCGGACACAGATACGCAGTATTTT. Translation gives CAISRGDAGADTDTQYF.

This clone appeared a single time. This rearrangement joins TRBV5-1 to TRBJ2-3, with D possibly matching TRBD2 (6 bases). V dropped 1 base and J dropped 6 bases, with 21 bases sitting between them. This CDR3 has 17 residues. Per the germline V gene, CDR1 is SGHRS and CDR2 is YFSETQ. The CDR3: CASSLRAPSARRDTQYF. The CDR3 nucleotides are TGCGCCAGCAGCTTGCGGGCCCCTAGCGCGAGGAGGGATACGCAGTATTTT.

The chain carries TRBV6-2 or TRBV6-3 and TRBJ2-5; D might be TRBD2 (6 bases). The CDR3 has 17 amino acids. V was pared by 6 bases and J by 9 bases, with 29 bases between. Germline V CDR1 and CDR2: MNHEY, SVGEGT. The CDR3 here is CASSPYYPGTVPGAQYF. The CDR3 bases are TGTGCCAGCAGCCCGTACTACCCCGGGACTGTACCGGGGGCCCAGTACTTC.

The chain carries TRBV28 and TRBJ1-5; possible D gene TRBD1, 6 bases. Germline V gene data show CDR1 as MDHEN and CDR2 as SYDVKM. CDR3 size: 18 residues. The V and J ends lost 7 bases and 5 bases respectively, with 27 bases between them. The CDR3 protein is CASTIRFVNRVGDQPQHF. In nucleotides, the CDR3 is TGTGCCAGCACCATTAGATTTGTAAACAGGGTAGGCGATCAGCCCCAGCATTTT.

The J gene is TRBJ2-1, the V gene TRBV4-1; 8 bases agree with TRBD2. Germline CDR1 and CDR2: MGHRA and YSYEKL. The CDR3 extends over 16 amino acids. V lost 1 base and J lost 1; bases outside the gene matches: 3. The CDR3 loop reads CASSQAPSGSYNEQFF. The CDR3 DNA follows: TGCGCCAGCAGCCAAGCCCCTAGCGGGTCCTACAATGAGCAGTTCTTC.

The CDR3 DNA reads as TGTGCCAGCAGTTACTCGGGGCCCGGCTACACCTTC. Translating gives CASSYSGPGYTF. The chain couples TRBV6-5 to TRBJ1-2; possible D gene TRBD1, 5 bases. V lost 0 bases and J 8 bases, leaving 7 bases between the germline ends. The CDR3 length is 12 residues. Germline V CDR1 and CDR2: MNHEY, SVGAGI.

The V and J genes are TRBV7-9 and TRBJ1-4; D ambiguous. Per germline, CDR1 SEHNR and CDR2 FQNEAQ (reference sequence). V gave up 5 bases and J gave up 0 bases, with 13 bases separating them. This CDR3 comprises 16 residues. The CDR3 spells CASSVTELATNEKLFF. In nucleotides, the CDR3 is TGTGCCAGCAGCGTAACTGAGTTGGCAACTAATGAAAAACTGTTTTTT.

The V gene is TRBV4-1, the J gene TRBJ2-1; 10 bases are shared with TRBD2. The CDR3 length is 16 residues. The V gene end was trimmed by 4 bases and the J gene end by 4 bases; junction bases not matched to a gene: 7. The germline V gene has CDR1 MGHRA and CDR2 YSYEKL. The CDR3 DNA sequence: TGCGCCAGCAGCCCTCGGGCTAGCGGGAGTTACAATGAGCAGTTCTTC. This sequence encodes CASSPRASGSYNEQFF.

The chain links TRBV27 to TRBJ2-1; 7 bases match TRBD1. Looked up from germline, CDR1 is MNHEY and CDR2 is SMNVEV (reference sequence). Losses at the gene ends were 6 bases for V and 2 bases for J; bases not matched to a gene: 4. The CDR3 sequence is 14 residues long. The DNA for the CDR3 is TGTGCCAGCAGGACAGGGCCTACCTACAATGAGCAGTTCTTC. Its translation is CASRTGPTYNEQFF.

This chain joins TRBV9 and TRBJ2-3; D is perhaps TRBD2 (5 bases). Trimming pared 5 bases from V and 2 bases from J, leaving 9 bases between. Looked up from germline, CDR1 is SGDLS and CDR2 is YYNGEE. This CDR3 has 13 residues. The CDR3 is CASRSGSTDTQYF. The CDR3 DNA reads TGTGCCAGCAGAAGCGGTTCCACAGATACGCAGTATTTT.

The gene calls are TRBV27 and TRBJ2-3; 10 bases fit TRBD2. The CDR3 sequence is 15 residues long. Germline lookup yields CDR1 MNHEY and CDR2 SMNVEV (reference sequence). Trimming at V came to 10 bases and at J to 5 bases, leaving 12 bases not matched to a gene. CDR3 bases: TGTGCCATAGGGACTAGCGCAAATGGGGTAGATACGCAGTATTTT. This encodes CAIGTSANGVDTQYF.

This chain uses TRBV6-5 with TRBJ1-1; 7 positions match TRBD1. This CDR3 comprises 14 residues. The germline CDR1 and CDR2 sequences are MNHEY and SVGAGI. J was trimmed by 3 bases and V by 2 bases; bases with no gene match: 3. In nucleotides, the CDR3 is TGTGCCAGCAGTTACCGACAGGGCTACACTGAAGCTTTCTTT. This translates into CASSYRQGYTEAFF.

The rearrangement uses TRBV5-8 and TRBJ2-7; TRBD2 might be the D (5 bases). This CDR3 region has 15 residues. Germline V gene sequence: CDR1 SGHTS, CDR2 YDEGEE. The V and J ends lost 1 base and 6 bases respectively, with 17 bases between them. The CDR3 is CASSLRKVPEGEQYF. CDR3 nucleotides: TGTGCCAGCAGCTTGAGGAAGGTCCCCGAGGGCGAGCAGTACTTC. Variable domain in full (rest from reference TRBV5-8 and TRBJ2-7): EAGVTQSPTHLIKTRGQQATLRCSPISGHTSVYWYQQALGLGLQFLLWYDEGEERNRGNFPPRFSGRQFPNYSSELNVNALELEDSALYLCASSLRKVPEGEQYFGPGTRLTVT.

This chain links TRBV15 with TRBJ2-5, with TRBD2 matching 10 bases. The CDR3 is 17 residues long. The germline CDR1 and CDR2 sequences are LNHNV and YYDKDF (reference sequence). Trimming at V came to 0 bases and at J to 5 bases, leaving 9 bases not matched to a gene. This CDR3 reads CATSRDPSGRPGETQYF. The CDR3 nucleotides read TGTGCCACCAGCAGAGATCCTAGCGGGAGACCTGGGGAGACCCAGTACTTC.

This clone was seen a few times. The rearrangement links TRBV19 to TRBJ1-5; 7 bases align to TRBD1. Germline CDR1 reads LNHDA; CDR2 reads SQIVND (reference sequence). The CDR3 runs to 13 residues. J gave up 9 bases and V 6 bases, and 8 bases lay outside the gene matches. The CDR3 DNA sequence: TGTGCCAGTAGGATGGGACAGCGGCGGCCCCAGCATTTT. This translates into CASRMGQRRPQHF.